The next 8 T cell receptor beta chains were all read from a single sample in a study of T-cell reconstitution after alpha-beta-depleted transplantation in children. It was with unique molecular identifiers that the TCRbeta library was prepared. TCRdb independently ran MiXCR on the PCR reads; one entry per CDR3 protein. The table has about 980,000 distinct CDR3 sequences, roughly 29% seen once; the top ten hold 25% to 35%. The specimen comprised PBMCs, mostly from graft donor cells, sampled 360 days after TCRalphabeta/CD19-depleted stem cell transplant. Receptors originate from a boy under three years old who had a stem cell transplant for SCID, so the T cells may come from the graft donor.

The table lists this clonotype with a few counts. The chain employs TRBV7-3 and TRBJ2-1, with TRBD1 identical over 7 bases. The CDR3 has 15 amino acids. V was pared by 1 base and J by 5 bases, with 5 bases of the junction left unmatched. Germline CDR1 SGHTA, CDR2 FQGTGA. The CDR3 sequence is CASSLRGTVNNEQFF. The CDR3, as DNA: TGTGCCAGCAGCTTAAGAGGGACAGTAAACAATGAGCAGTTCTTC.

This clonotype was counted a few times. The CDR3 protein is CASSYSGASPVYEQYF. For the CDR3, the DNA is TGTGCCAGCAGTTACAGCGGAGCCTCCCCGGTGTACGAGCAGTACTTC. V and J are TRBV6-5 and TRBJ2-7; tentatively, D is TRBD2 (5 bases). Germline V gene data show CDR1 as MNHEY and CDR2 as SVGAGI. The CDR3 has 16 residues. V was pared by 2 bases and J by 4 bases, with 18 bases between.

The J gene is TRBJ2-3, the V gene TRBV28; 9 nucleotides match TRBD2. The germline V gene encodes CDR1 MDHEN and CDR2 SYDVKM. CDR3 length: 17 amino acids. Trimming at V came to 3 bases and at J to 0 bases, leaving 7 bases not matched to a gene. The CDR3 DNA reads TGTGCCAGCAGTTTCACGGCGGGGGGGCGGAGCACAGATACGCAGTATTTT. This translates into CASSFTAGGRSTDTQYF.

The chain carries TRBV28 and TRBJ2-2, with TRBD2 matching over 7 bases. The CDR3 extends over 14 amino acids. Germline V gene sequence: CDR1 MDHEN, CDR2 SYDVKM. V shed 7 bases and J 5 bases; nucleotides not matched to a gene: 7. CDR3 sequence (DNA): TGTGCCAGCACGGGAGGAGGATTTACCGGGGAGCTGTTTTTT. Translation gives CASTGGGFTGELFF.

This clonotype was seen a few times. The V call is TRBV5-6, the J call TRBJ2-1, with D perhaps TRBD1 (5 bases). CDR1 and CDR2 from the germline V gene are SGHDT and YYEEEE. Trimming took 6 bases from V and 4 from J, leaving 20 bases between them. The length of the CDR3 is 16 residues. The CDR3 DNA sequence: TGTGCCAGCACCTTTTGGGGCTACCCAAAATACAATGAGCAGTTCTTC. This codes for CASTFWGYPKYNEQFF.

The chain couples TRBV5-5 to TRBJ2-1, with TRBD1 as a possible D gene (6 bases). CDR1 SGHKS and CDR2 YYEKEE come from the germline V gene (reference sequence). The CDR3 extends over 15 amino acids. The V and J ends lost 4 bases and 4 bases respectively, with 15 bases between them. Written as DNA, the CDR3 is TGTGCCAGCAGCCCGCGACAGGTAGTATACAATGAGCAGTTCTTC. The encoded protein is CASSPRQVVYNEQFF.

This chain joins TRBV21-1 and TRBJ2-1. TRBV21-1 is termed a pseudogene. There are 20 residues in the CDR3. The DNA of the CDR3 is TGTGCCAGCAGCAAAGAGGTCAGGCCAGACATATTGAGCTCCTACAATGAGCAGTTCTTC. Translating it yields CASSKEVRPDILSSYNEQFF.

The gene calls are TRBV29-1 and TRBJ2-3; D may be TRBD1 or TRBD2 (5 bases each). This CDR3 region has 15 residues. The V gene lost 5 bases and the J gene lost 0 bases, with 15 bases spanning the gap. Per the germline V gene, CDR1 is SQVTM and CDR2 is ANQGSEA. As DNA, the CDR3 is TGCAGCGTTACCGGGGCCCTTATGAGCACAGATACGCAGTATTTT. Protein product: CSVTGALMSTDTQYF.